This note documents a single TCR beta chain sequence. Its specificity is unknown. Within the sample, other DNA sequences also encode this same CDR3. The V and J ends lost 3 bases and 4 bases, in that order; junction bases with no gene match: 1. There are 12 residues in the CDR3. CDR1 is SGHDT, CDR2 YYEEEE, per germline. The sample comes from a study of shared clonotypes between healthy human individuals. Study-wide context: The cohort comprised a couple of women and a few men. Their ages spanned 18 to 49 years.

Genomic DNA of every subset was divided equally among multiple immunoSEQ plates. Authors' analysis steps: Quality scores were absent from the junction-only immunoSEQ sequences, so filtering differed. Measured with immunoSEQ multiplex PCR; TCRdb has only the in-frame clones, and not every one. V and J calls plus clone size are reproduced from that table; the DNA served to infer D and trimming. The table records around 2,000,000 clones, about 95% of them present only once. Terminally differentiated effector memory CD45RA+ cells were excluded from the naive CD8 cells, which were CD45RO-negative and positively selected for CCR7. Points from the study as a whole: Clonotype sharing among the donors was expected to vary with sequencing depth.

The V call is TRBV5-6, the J call TRBJ2-7; TRBD1 agrees at 7 bases. Sequencing used naive CD8+ T cells sorted from blood. The TCR originated in a man aged 18 to 30 in good health. This CDR3 reads CASSWDSYEQYF. In nucleotides, the CDR3 is TGTGCCAGCAGCTGGGACAGTTACGAGCAGTACTTC.